This TCR beta chain was found in a study of T cell repertoires in ileal Crohn's disease. Sequencing used immunoSEQ multiplex PCR; TCRdb keeps in-frame clones, though not all of them. The table records fewer than 20,000 clones, 80% to 95% of them present only once. Sample time point: inflamed ileum from the surgical specimen. The V and J ends lost 2 bases and 1 base respectively, with 13 bases between them. The CDR3 has 16 amino acids. The germline CDR1 and CDR2 sequences are SGHKS and YYEKEE (reference sequence). This rearrangement joins TRBV5-5 to TRBJ1-5; D perhaps matches TRBD1 (5 bases). This receptor was taken from an adult with Crohn's disease. The sample comprised ileal tissue. CDR3 sequence reads: CASSFTIGASNQPQHF. The CDR3 nucleotides are TGTGCCAGCAGCTTTACGATAGGGGCGAGCAATCAGCCCCAGCATTTT.